This T cell receptor beta chain was retrieved from a study of blood T cell repertoires in COVID-19 (dated by TCRdb to the early 2020s). In terms of the full investigation: Collaborator samples came from the United States, Italy and Spain and covered acute and convalescent phases of COVID-19. The material from the prospective study consisted of cDNA or gDNA derived from T cells, B-cell-depleted T cells, or PBMCs. A freely available public database, intended as a resource for researchers studying the immune response to SARS-CoV-2, is where the repertoires were released. A de-identified subject ID, COVID-19 status, age in years and sex were almost always included in the sample metadata. Where HLA class I and class II types were available, the types were taken from metadata supplied by the sample provider, not from assay-based typing. Samples came from the ongoing ImmuneRACE study (first 160 participants) plus 1,254 subjects from 6 global collaborators. The dataset comprised deeply sampled blood TCRbeta repertoires from subjects exposed to, actively infected with, or recovered from COVID-19.

General study outcomes and caveats: How much clinical and demographic metadata was included differed by source and by participant, and the metadata was provided uncurated.

One collaborating source in Seattle enrolled patients while the patients were actively infected and followed the patients over time throughout the course of disease. Whole blood was collected in K2EDTA tubes by collaborating institutions according to the institutions' own protocols. For TCRbeta analysis, collaborators shipped samples in one of three forms: frozen whole blood, isolated PBMCs, or DNA extracted from either of those sample types. In the case of this clone: Its antigen is still unknown. No base quality values were provided; no much bigger clone lies one nucleotide off.

The germline V gene provides CDR1 SGHRS and CDR2 YFSETQ. At the junction V is shortened by 5 bases and J by 2 bases, with 8 bases in between. The CDR3 goes from the cysteine to the phenylalanine over 12 residues. Only the CDR3 DNA is retained, 36 bases long and in frame from the first base. The immunoSEQ Assay, a bias-controlled multiplex PCR, was used to amplify TCRbeta CDR3 regions from genomic DNA. The source study handled its data this way. Within the assay, amplification of reference gene primers was used to estimate how many nucleated cells each sample contained. To quantify the absolute abundance of each unique TCRbeta CDR3 rearrangement, sequence reads were collapsed and filtered. Productive Simpson clonality was computed per sample as the square root of Simpson's diversity index over productive rearrangements. TCRdb retrieved this table from immuneACCESS and kept in-frame rearrangements only. Not all clones are present; in checked studies, unresolved V genes account for under half, and no reason is known for the remainder. V and J calls and clone size are copied from that table; D and trimming were computed from the DNA. This sample has 150,000 or so clones in its table, and more than 85% of those were observed once. Of the sample, about 4.1% is held by the ten largest clones.

The TCR was taken from a man aged 60-69 years with COVID-19, enrolled during active disease. Source material: peripheral blood. Recombination joined TRBV5-1 with TRBJ2-7, with no D gene named confidently. Read as DNA, the sequence is TGCGCCAGCAGAGCTACCACCTACGAGCAGTACTTC. This codes for CASRATTYEQYF.